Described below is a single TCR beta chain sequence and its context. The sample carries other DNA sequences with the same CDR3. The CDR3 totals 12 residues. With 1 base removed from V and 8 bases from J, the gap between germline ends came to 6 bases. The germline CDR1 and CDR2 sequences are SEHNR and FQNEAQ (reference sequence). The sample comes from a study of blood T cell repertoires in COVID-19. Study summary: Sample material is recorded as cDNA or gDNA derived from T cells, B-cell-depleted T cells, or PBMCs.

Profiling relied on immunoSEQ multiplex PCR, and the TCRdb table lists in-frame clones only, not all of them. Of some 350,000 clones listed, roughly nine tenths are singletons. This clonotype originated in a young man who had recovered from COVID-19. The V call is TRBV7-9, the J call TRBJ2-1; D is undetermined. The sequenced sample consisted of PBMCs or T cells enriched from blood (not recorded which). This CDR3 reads CASSLVSDEQFF. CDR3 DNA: TGTGCCAGCAGCTTAGTGTCGGATGAGCAGTTCTTC. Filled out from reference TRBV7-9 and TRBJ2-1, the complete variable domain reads DTGVSQNPRHKITKRGQNVTFRCDPISEHNRLYWYRQTLGQGPEFLTYFQNEAQLEKSRLLSDRFSAERPKGSFSTLEIQRTEQGDSAMYLCASSLVSDEQFFGPGTRLTVL.